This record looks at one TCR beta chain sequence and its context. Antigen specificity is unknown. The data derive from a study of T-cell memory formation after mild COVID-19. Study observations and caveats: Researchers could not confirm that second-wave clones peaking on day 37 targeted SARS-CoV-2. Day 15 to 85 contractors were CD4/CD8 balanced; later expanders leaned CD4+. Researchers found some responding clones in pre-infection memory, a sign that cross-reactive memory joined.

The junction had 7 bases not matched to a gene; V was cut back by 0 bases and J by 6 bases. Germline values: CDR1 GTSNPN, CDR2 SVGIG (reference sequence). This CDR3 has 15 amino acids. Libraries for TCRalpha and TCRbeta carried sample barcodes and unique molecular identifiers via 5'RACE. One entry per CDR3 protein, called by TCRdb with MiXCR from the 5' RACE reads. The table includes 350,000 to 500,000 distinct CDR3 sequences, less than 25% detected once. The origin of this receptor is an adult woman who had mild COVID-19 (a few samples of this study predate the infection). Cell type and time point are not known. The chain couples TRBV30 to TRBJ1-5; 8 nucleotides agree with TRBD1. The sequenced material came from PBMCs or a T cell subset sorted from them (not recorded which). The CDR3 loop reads CAWSVLTGTGQPQHF. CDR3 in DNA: TGTGCCTGGAGTGTCTTGACAGGGACAGGTCAGCCCCAGCATTTT.